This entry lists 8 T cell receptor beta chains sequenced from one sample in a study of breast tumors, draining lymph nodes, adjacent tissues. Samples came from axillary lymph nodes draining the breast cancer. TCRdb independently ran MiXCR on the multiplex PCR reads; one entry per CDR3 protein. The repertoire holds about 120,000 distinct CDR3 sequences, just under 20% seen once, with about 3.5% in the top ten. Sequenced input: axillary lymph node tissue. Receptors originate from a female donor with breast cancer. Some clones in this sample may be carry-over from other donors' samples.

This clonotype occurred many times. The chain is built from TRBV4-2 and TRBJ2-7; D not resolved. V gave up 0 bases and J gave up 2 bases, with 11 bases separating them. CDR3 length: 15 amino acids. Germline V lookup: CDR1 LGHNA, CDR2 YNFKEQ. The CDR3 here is CASSQEPMVTYEQYF. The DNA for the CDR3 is TGTGCCAGCAGCCAAGAACCCATGGTAACCTACGAGCAGTACTTC.

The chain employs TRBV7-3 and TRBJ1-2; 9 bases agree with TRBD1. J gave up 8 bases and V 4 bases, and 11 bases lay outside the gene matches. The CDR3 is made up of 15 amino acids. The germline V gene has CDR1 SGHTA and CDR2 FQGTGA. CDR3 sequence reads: CASSSDRGGVLGYTF. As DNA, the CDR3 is TGTGCCAGCAGCTCCGACAGGGGGGGGGTCTTGGGCTACACCTTC.

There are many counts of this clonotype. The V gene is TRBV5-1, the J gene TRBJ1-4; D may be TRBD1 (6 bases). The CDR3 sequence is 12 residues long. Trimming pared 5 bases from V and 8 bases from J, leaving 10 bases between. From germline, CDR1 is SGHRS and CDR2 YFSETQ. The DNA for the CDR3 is TGCGCCAGCAGTTCTACAGGGGAAAAACTGTTTTTT. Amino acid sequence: CASSSTGEKLFF.

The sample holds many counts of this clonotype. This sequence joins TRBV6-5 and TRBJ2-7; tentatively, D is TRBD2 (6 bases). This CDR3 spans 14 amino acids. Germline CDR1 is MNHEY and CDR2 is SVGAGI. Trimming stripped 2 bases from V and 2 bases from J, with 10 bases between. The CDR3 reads CASSYRGKAYEQYF. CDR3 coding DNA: TGTGCCAGCAGTTACCGGGGGAAAGCCTACGAGCAGTACTTC.

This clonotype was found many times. In nucleotides, the CDR3 is TGTGCCAGTAGTATCCCAGGGGCAGCTAACTATGGCTACACCTTC. It yields the protein CASSIPGAANYGYTF. The V call is TRBV19, the J call TRBJ1-2, with D tentatively TRBD1 (6 bases). Germline CDR1 LNHDA, CDR2 SQIVND (reference sequence). Trimming left V 3 bases short and J 0 bases short, with 11 bases between. CDR3 length equals 15 residues.

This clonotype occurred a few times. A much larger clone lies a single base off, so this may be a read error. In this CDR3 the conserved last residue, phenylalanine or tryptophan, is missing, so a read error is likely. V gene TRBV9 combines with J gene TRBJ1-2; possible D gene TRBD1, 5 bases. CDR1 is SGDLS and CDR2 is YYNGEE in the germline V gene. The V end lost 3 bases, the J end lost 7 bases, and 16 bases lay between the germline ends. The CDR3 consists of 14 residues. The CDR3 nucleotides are TGTGCCAGCAGCGCTCCGGCCAGGGCGACTGGCTACACCTCC. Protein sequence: CASSAPARATGYTS.

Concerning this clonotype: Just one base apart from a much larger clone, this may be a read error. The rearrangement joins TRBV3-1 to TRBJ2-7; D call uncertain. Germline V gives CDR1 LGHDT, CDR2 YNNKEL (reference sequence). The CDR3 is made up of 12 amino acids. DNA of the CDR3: TGTGCCAGCAGCCAAACGGCGGACGGGCAGCACTTC. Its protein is CASSQTADGQHF.

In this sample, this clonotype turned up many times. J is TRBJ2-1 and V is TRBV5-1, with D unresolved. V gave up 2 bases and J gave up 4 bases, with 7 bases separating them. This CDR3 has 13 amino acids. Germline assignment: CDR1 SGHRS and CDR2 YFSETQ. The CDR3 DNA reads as TGCGCCAGCAGCTTTACGAATTACAATGAGCAGTTCTTC. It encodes CASSFTNYNEQFF.